This record looks at one TCR beta chain sequence and its context. The data were taken from a study of blood T cell repertoires in COVID-19. Study information: Whether acute or convalescent, the COVID-19 samples came from the United States, Italy and Spain.

Seattle participants joined during active infection and were tracked over time. The CDR3 is 16 residues long. V lost 5 bases to trimming and J lost 4 bases, with 19 bases between them. Germline assignment: CDR1 SGHNT and CDR2 YYREEE (reference sequence). Per the authors' pipeline: Reference gene primers were amplified, and this amplification served to estimate nucleated cell counts. The repertoire was sequenced with immunoSEQ multiplex PCR; TCRdb's copy has only in-frame clones and lacks some. V, J and clone size reflect that table, while D and trimming were determined from the DNA. The sample contains fewer than 200,000 clones, about four fifths of which appear only once.

The sequenced sample consisted of peripheral blood. The V call is TRBV5-4, the J call TRBJ2-1, with D perhaps matching TRBD1 (7 bases). The sequence was obtained from a woman of 80 years or more with COVID-19, enrolled during active disease. The CDR3: CASSKEGAVGYNEQFF. CDR3 coding DNA: TGTGCCAGCAGTAAGGAGGGGGCGGTGGGTTACAATGAGCAGTTCTTC.